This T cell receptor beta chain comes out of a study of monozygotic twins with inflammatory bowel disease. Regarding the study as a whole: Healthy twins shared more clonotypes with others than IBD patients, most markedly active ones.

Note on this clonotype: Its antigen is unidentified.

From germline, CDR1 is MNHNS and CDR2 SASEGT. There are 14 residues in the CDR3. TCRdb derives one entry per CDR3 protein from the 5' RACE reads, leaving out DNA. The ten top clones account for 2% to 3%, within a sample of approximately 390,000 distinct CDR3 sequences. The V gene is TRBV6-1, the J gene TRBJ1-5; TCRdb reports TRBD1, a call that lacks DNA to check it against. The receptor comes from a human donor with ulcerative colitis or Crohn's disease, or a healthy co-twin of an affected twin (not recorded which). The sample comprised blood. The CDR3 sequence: CASSESGINQPQHF.